These 10 T cell receptor beta chains originate from one sample sequenced in a study of regulatory T cells in long-lasting Graves disease. Time point given: newly diagnosed GD, antithyroid drugs for less than 3 months. Construction of the TCR library relied on RNA isolated from PBMCs. Through Arm-PCR of CDR3 regions and iRepertoire HTBI primers, TCR beta libraries were built. TCRdb reprocessed the multiplex PCR reads with MiXCR, giving one entry per CDR3 protein. This repertoire shows 520,000 or so distinct CDR3 sequences, around 13% found once; its top ten account for roughly 9.3%. Another study also made use of these data, one on T cells in Graves' hyperthyroidism and ophthalmopathy.

This specimen consisted of peripheral blood mononuclear cells (PBMCs), obtained at new diagnosis, from a patient treated with antithyroid drugs. These receptors all come from a woman between 25 and 40 years old with Graves disease.

This clonotype appeared many times. V gene TRBV20-1 combines with J gene TRBJ2-3; unclear D gene. The CDR3 loop spans 14 amino acids. The V end lost 7 bases, the J end lost 3 bases, and 17 bases lay between the germline ends. Germline V gives CDR1 DFQATT, CDR2 SNEGSKA (reference sequence). The CDR3 DNA sequence: TGCAGTGGGAGTAGCAGACCAAGTACAGATACGCAGTATTTT. It specifies CSGSSRPSTDTQYF.

The sample holds many counts of this clonotype. V and J are TRBV6-1 and TRBJ1-4; D is ambiguous. The CDR3 runs 15 residues. Trimming shortened V by 6 bases and J by 2 bases, and 13 bases separated the two germline ends. Looked up from germline, CDR1 is MNHNS and CDR2 is SASEGT. The CDR3 nucleotides are TGTGCCAGCAGCTTTCTGCAGGCTACTAATGAAAAACTGTTTTTT. This translates into CASSFLQATNEKLFF.

CDR3 protein: CASSVDGPSSYNEQFF. The CDR3 coding sequence is TGTGCCAGCAGCGTAGACGGGCCTAGCTCCTACAATGAGCAGTTCTTC. This chain connects TRBV9 to TRBJ2-1; D is unclear. The V and J ends lost 0 bases and 0 bases respectively, with 10 bases between them. From germline, CDR1 is SGDLS and CDR2 YYNGEE. There are 16 residues in the CDR3. The variable domain in full, with the rest retrieved from reference TRBV9 and TRBJ2-1, is DSGVTQTPKHLITATGQRVTLRCSPRSGDLSVYWYQQSLDQGLQFLIQYYNGEERAKGNILERFSAQQFPDLHSELNLSSLELGDSALYFCASSVDGPSSYNEQFFGPGTRLTVL.

In its sample, this clonotype was seen a few times. The genes are TRBV20-1 and TRBJ2-5, with D possibly TRBD1 on 7 matching bases. The CDR3 totals 16 residues. Trimming removed 3 bases from V and 2 bases from J, with 19 bases in between. Germline CDR1 is DFQATT and CDR2 is SNEGSKA (reference sequence). CDR3 loop: CSASFIGGTEQETQYF. The CDR3 nucleotides are TGCAGTGCTAGTTTTATCGGCGGGACAGAGCAAGAGACCCAGTACTTC.

This clonotype was seen repeatedly, ten times or more. The chain uses TRBV4-1 and TRBJ1-1; 9 positions agree with TRBD1. Germline V lookup: CDR1 MGHRA, CDR2 YSYEKL. Losses at the gene ends were 1 base for V and 1 base for J; bases not matched to a gene: 1. This CDR3 is 15 amino acids long. The CDR3 is CASSQVGQGNTEAFF. The DNA of the CDR3 is TGCGCCAGCAGCCAAGTGGGACAGGGGAACACTGAAGCTTTCTTT.

This clonotype was recorded many times. This chain links TRBV27 with TRBJ1-6; the D gene is possibly TRBD1 (5 bases). The V gene's germline CDR1 is MNHEY and CDR2 SMNVEV (reference sequence). The CDR3 contains 19 residues. V was shortened by 4 bases and J by 10 bases, with 29 bases between the two germline ends. The CDR3 coding sequence is TGTGCCAGCAGTTCCCGGATACCCCCCGACAGAGGTCGGGACTCACCCCTCCACTTT. This sequence encodes CASSSRIPPDRGRDSPLHF.

This clonotype was counted ten times or more. The gene calls are TRBV28 and TRBJ2-7; weak D call: TRBD2 (5 bases). Trimming pared 4 bases from V and 3 bases from J, leaving 19 bases between. The CDR3 totals 16 residues. In germline, CDR1 is MDHEN, CDR2 SYDVKM. The CDR3 sequence: CASSSPGRGDYYEQYF. The CDR3 DNA follows: TGTGCCAGCAGTTCACCTGGACGAGGAGACTACTACGAGCAGTACTTC.

Many counts were recorded for this clonotype. This chain connects TRBV7-2 to TRBJ2-1, with 11 nucleotides matching TRBD2. The CDR3 sequence is 19 residues long. V trimming: 4 bases; J trimming: 0 bases; junction bases outside the gene matches: 11. CDR1 SGHTA and CDR2 FQGNSA come from the germline V gene. The CDR3: CASSSGTSGIPSSYNEQFF. CDR3 nucleotide sequence: TGTGCCAGCAGCTCCGGGACTAGCGGAATTCCGAGCTCCTACAATGAGCAGTTCTTC. Variable domain in full (rest from reference TRBV7-2 and TRBJ2-1): GAGVSQSPSNKVTEKGKDVELRCDPISGHTALYWYRQSLGQGLEFLIYFQGNSAPDKSGLPSDRFSAERTGGSVSTLTIQRTQQEDSAVYLCASSSGTSGIPSSYNEQFFGPGTRLTVL.

This clonotype was observed at least ten times. The genes are TRBV20-1 and TRBJ2-5; the match to TRBD2 covers 12 bases. J gave up 1 base and V 2 bases, and 8 bases lay outside the gene matches. The CDR3 contains 17 residues. Germline CDR1 reads DFQATT; CDR2 reads SNEGSKA (reference sequence). CDR3 in amino acids: CSARPSSGRVLQETQYF. The CDR3 coding sequence is TGCAGTGCTAGACCATCTAGCGGGAGGGTTCTCCAAGAGACCCAGTACTTC.

The chain joins TRBV25-1 to TRBJ1-6; 8 bases map to TRBD1. Germline V gene lookup returns CDR1 MGHDK and CDR2 SYGVNS. The ends lost 3 bases at V and 10 bases at J; junction bases unmatched: 5. The CDR3 consists of 14 residues. The CDR3 bases are TGTGCCAGCAGTGACTGGACAGGGAGGTCACCCCTCCACTTT. Translation gives CASSDWTGRSPLHF.